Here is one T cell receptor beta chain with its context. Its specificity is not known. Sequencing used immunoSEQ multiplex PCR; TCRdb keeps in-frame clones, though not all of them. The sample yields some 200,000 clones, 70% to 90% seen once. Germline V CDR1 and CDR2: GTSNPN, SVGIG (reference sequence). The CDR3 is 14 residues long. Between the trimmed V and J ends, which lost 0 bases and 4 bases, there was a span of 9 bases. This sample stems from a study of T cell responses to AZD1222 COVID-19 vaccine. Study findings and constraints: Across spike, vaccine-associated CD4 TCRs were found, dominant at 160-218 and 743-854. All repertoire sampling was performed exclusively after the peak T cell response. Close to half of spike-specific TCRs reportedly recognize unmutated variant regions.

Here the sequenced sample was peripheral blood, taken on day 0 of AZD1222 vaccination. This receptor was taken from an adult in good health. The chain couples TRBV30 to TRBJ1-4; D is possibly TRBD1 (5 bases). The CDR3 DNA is TGTGCCTGGAGTGTACCGGGGGGTAATGAAAAACTGTTTTTT. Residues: CAWSVPGGNEKLFF.